Listed here are 10 T cell receptor beta chains from one sample, sequenced in a study of metastatic and nonmetastatic thyroid tumors. TCRdb re-called the PCR reads through MiXCR. The table lists just over 20,000 clones, over 9.5% of them singletons. Thyroid surgery was performed in patients who had received no treatment beforehand. Sample: blood. The origin of the receptors is a female donor with papillary thyroid cancer or a benign thyroid nodule (not recorded which). Some clones in this sample may be carry-over from other donors' samples.

This clone appeared a few times. This sample includes further DNA sequences coding for the same CDR3. CDR3 coding DNA: TGTGCCAGCAGCCCGAGAGGTACAGGGAAGGTGCAGTACTTC. The encoded protein is CASSPRGTGKVQYF. The rearrangement links TRBV7-2 to TRBJ2-7, with a tentative D call TRBD1 (6 bases). There are 14 residues in the CDR3. Trimming pared 5 bases from V and 9 bases from J, leaving 20 bases between. Germline CDR1 SGHTA, CDR2 FQGNSA.

The table lists this clone with many counts. V usage is TRBV19 and J usage is TRBJ2-3, with D perhaps TRBD1 (5 bases). In germline, CDR1 is LNHDA, CDR2 SQIVND (reference sequence). The CDR3 runs 16 residues. V was shortened by 1 base and J by 1 base, with 12 bases between the two germline ends. The CDR3 DNA follows: TGTGCCAGTAGTATAGGAGCAGGGTTAGGCACAGATACGCAGTATTTT. Protein: CASSIGAGLGTDTQYF.

This clone has ten or more counts. The gene calls are TRBV12-5 and TRBJ2-6, with a weak D call TRBD1 (5 bases). The V end was cut by 6 bases, the J end by 2 bases, with 8 bases between. Germline V gene lookup returns CDR1 LGHNT and CDR2 FRNRAP. The CDR3 is 14 amino acids. The CDR3 spells CASGGLTGANVLTF. The CDR3, as DNA: TGTGCTAGTGGGGGGCTTACTGGGGCCAACGTCCTGACTTTC.

This clone appeared a few times. The chain links TRBV6-1 to TRBJ2-7, with D perhaps matching TRBD2 (5 bases). This CDR3 contains 13 residues. The V and J ends lost 8 bases and 6 bases respectively, with 17 bases between them. CDR1 is MNHNS, CDR2 SASEGT, per germline. The CDR3 DNA sequence: TGTGCCAGCCGCGGATGGGGAGAGGGCGAGCAGTACTTC. It translates to CASRGWGEGEQYF.

The sample holds a few counts of this clone. Relative to the germline gene, one junction end is altered; a read error may explain this. The CDR3 loop reads CASIPQGWHETQHF. CDR3 nucleotide sequence: TGTGCCAGCATACCCCAGGGATGGCACGAGACCCAGCACTTC. This chain links TRBV6-2 or TRBV6-3 with TRBJ2-5; a weak D match, TRBD1 (5 bases). Germline CDR1 is MNHEY and CDR2 is SVGEGT. The CDR3 runs to 14 residues.

By share, this clone counts as medium-sized. The gene calls are TRBV4-1 and TRBJ2-1, with 10 bases that match TRBD2. The CDR3 has 16 residues. From germline, CDR1 is MGHRA and CDR2 YSYEKL. Losses at the gene ends were 4 bases for V and 5 bases for J; bases not matched to a gene: 8. The CDR3 DNA reads as TGCGCCAGCAGCCTGCGGACTAGCGGTTCACACAATGAGCAGTTCTTC. Translating gives CASSLRTSGSHNEQFF.

This clone was counted ten times or more. The V gene is TRBV2, the J gene TRBJ2-7, with D unclear. CDR1 SNHLY and CDR2 FYNNEI come from the germline V gene. The CDR3 is 14 residues long. Trimming took 3 bases from V and 0 from J, leaving 9 bases between them. CDR3 bases: TGTGCCAGCAGTGACGGCAGCTACTCCTACGAGCAGTACTTC. This sequence encodes CASSDGSYSYEQYF.

This clone was picked up many times. The chain recombines TRBV4-3 with TRBJ1-6, with D perhaps matching TRBD1 (5 bases). V was clipped by 1 base and J by 0 bases, with 10 bases between them. Looked up from germline, CDR1 is LGHNA and CDR2 is YSLEER. CDR3 size: 17 residues. The CDR3 nucleotides are TGCGCCAGCAGCCAAGGGGGGGTTAGCTCCTATAATTCACCCCTCCACTTT. This translates into CASSQGGVSSYNSPLHF.

The chain combines TRBV20-1 with TRBJ2-1; TRBD2 matches at 11 bases. The germline CDR1 and CDR2 sequences are DFQATT and SNEGSKA (reference sequence). CDR3 length equals 14 residues. The V gene end was trimmed by 6 bases and the J gene end by 9 bases; junction bases not matched to a gene: 10. In DNA form, the CDR3 reads TGCAGTGCGTTAACTAGCGGGAGCGTCAGTGAGCAGTTCTTC. Its translation: CSALTSGSVSEQFF.

This clone occurred many times. This chain uses TRBV5-5 with TRBJ1-5, with 9 bases matching TRBD1. Germline assignment: CDR1 SGHKS and CDR2 YYEKEE (reference sequence). J was trimmed by 1 base and V by 3 bases; bases with no gene match: 5. The CDR3 contains 16 residues. CDR3 DNA: TGTGCCAGCAGCTCGGGACAGGGCACGAGCAATCAGCCCCAGCATTTT. This codes for CASSSGQGTSNQPQHF.